The clone carrying this TCR beta chain was seen only a few times. This same CDR3 is encoded by further DNA sequences in the sample. J lost 8 bases, V lost 0 bases, and 3 bases had no gene match. Germline values: CDR1 MNHEY, CDR2 SVGAGI. This CDR3 spans 14 amino acids. The entry originates in a study of blood T cell repertoires in COVID-19. In assigning cohorts, the study relied on participant-reported clinical history. Data came from immunoSEQ multiplex PCR; TCRdb stores just in-frame clones and leaves some out. This table has 250,000 to 350,000 clones, around nine tenths appearing once. J is TRBJ1-4 and V is TRBV6-5, with 7 bases identical to TRBD1. This TCR came from an older woman in a cohort exposed to, infected with or recovered from COVID-19 (not recorded which). Sequencing was performed on PBMCs or T cells enriched from blood (not recorded which). The CDR3 nucleotides are TGTGCCAGCAGTTACTCGACAGGGAACGAAAAACTGTTTTTT. Its protein product is CASSYSTGNEKLFF.